The 28 T cell receptor beta chains given below trace back to one sample, sequenced in a study of cytomegalovirus exposure and HLA in healthy donors. With 60 Vbeta and 13 Jbeta primers, the PCR was carried out. The table came from immunoSEQ multiplex PCR; TCRdb's copy has only in-frame clones and leaves some out. The repertoire consists of 220,000 or so clones, with 75% occurring once and the leading ten covering less than 2%. Sequenced sample: PBMCs. Receptor source: a woman aged 25-40 years in good health and CMV-seronegative.

Note on this clone: A read error may account for a junction end that differs from germline. This rearrangement joins TRBV7-9 to TRBJ1-2; D gene ambiguous. The length of the CDR3 is 12 residues. CDR1 is SEHNR and CDR2 is FQNEAQ in the germline V gene (reference sequence). The CDR3 bases are TGTTCCAGCACCAATTCGGAGGTCGGCTACACCTTC. It encodes CSSTNSEVGYTF.

This chain links TRBV19 with TRBJ1-5; a weak D match, TRBD1 (6 bases). Germline V gene sequence: CDR1 LNHDA, CDR2 SQIVND (reference sequence). The CDR3 contains 14 residues. Between the trimmed V and J ends, which lost 6 bases and 7 bases, there was a span of 16 bases. The CDR3 spells CASSLQGGGQPQHF. The CDR3 DNA is TGTGCCAGTAGCTTACAGGGAGGGGGACAGCCCCAGCATTTT.

Of note for this clone: Relative to the germline gene, one junction end is altered; a read error may explain this. The rearrangement uses TRBV7-9 and TRBJ2-2; 11 bases match TRBD1. The CDR3 loop spans 14 amino acids. Germline V gene data show CDR1 as SEHNR and CDR2 as FQNEAQ (reference sequence). CDR3: CSSIGTGGPGELFF. The CDR3, as DNA: TGTTCCAGCATTGGGACAGGGGGTCCCGGGGAGCTGTTTTTT. The variable domain in full, completed from reference TRBV7-9 and TRBJ2-2, reads DTGVSQNPRHKITKRGQNVTFRCDPISEHNRLYWYRQTLGQGPEFLTYFQNEAQLEKSRLLSDRFSAERPKGSFSTLEIQRTEQGDSAMYLCSSIGTGGPGELFFGEGSRLTVL.

The V gene is TRBV14, the J gene TRBJ1-1; D is possibly TRBD1 (5 bases). Germline CDR1 SGHDN, CDR2 FVKESK. The CDR3 is 15 residues long. Trimming stripped 0 bases from V and 10 bases from J, with 18 bases between. CDR3: CASSQDTPVGRGAFF. CDR3 coding DNA: TGTGCCAGCAGCCAAGACACTCCAGTCGGGAGGGGAGCTTTCTTT.

J is TRBJ1-2 and V is TRBV6-1, with D maybe TRBD1 (6 bases). The ends were cut back, 5 bases at V and 3 bases at J, with 16 bases in the middle. The CDR3 totals 15 residues. Germline loops: CDR1 MNHNS, CDR2 SASEGT. This chain's CDR3 is CASSNRQVQYYGYTF. The CDR3 region has the DNA TGTGCCAGCAGTAATCGACAGGTCCAATACTATGGCTACACCTTC.

Turning to this clone: The sample has other DNA sequences that encode this CDR3 too. The rearrangement links TRBV5-1 to TRBJ2-3; TRBD2 might be the D (6 bases). Germline-derived CDR1 and CDR2 are SGHRS and YFSETQ. This CDR3 region has 15 residues. V was trimmed by 0 bases and J by 0 bases, leaving 8 bases between them. CDR3 DNA sequence: TGCGCCAGCAGCTTGGTGAGCGGGAGCACAGATACGCAGTATTTT. This sequence encodes CASSLVSGSTDTQYF.

This rearrangement joins TRBV2 to TRBJ1-5; D unclear. Germline CDR1 reads SNHLY; CDR2 reads FYNNEI. Trimming shortened V by 6 bases and J by 6 bases, and 12 bases separated the two germline ends. CDR3 length equals 13 residues. In DNA, the CDR3 is TGTGCCAGCAGGGAGGGTGGCGGTCAGCCCCAGCATTTT. Its translation is CASREGGGQPQHF.

V usage is TRBV19 and J usage is TRBJ2-1; a possible D gene is TRBD2 (7 bases). CDR3 length equals 15 residues. V lost 6 bases and J lost 6, with 18 bases in between. CDR1 is LNHDA, CDR2 SQIVND, per germline (reference sequence). The CDR3 nucleotides are TGTGCCAGTAGCCCCTTTGGGGGGGGGCCCAATGAGCAGTTCTTC. Translating gives CASSPFGGGPNEQFF.

The chain couples TRBV7-9 to TRBJ2-6, with a possible D match to TRBD1 (6 bases). CDR3 length equals 18 residues. Trimming cost V 5 bases and J 0 bases, with 17 bases left between them. Germline lookup yields CDR1 SEHNR and CDR2 FQNEAQ (reference sequence). CDR3 sequence reads: CASSPRGSPSSGANVLTF. The CDR3 DNA sequence: TGTGCCAGCAGCCCCAGGGGCAGTCCCTCCTCTGGGGCCAACGTCCTGACTTTC.

The chain couples TRBV10-3 to TRBJ1-5; D call uncertain. Per the germline V gene, CDR1 is ENHRY and CDR2 is SYGVKD. Trimming took off 4 bases at V and 0 bases at J, with 13 bases between the two ends. The CDR3 loop spans 16 amino acids. CDR3 residues: CAISGGGSDSNQPQHF. CDR3 coding DNA: TGTGCCATCAGTGGCGGAGGGTCTGATAGCAATCAGCCCCAGCATTTT.

This chain connects TRBV11-2 to TRBJ1-1; TRBD1 matches 8 bases. Trimming removed 4 bases from V and 1 base from J; junction bases left unmatched: 2. The CDR3 has 14 residues. The V gene's germline CDR1 is SGHAT and CDR2 FQNNGV. The DNA of the CDR3 is TGTGCCAGCAGCTCCAGGGGGCGGAACACTGAAGCTTTCTTT. It encodes CASSSRGRNTEAFF.

V and J are TRBV6-1 and TRBJ1-1, with no clear D. Germline V gene data show CDR1 as MNHNS and CDR2 as SASEGT. This CDR3 has 13 amino acids. V was cut by 6 bases and J by 1 base, with 9 bases left in between. The CDR3 DNA sequence: TGTGCCAGCAGGATCCATAGGAACACTGAAGCTTTCTTT. Amino acid sequence: CASRIHRNTEAFF.

The chain combines TRBV6-6 with TRBJ1-1; D is unclear. Looked up from germline, CDR1 is MNHNY and CDR2 is SVGAGI (reference sequence). The CDR3 has 14 amino acids. V gave up 0 bases and J gave up 6 bases, with 11 bases separating them. The CDR3 loop is CASSYSTGGPEAFF. The CDR3 DNA reads TGTGCCAGCAGTTACTCGACCGGTGGGCCTGAAGCTTTCTTT.

DNA of the CDR3: TGTGCCAGCAGTGAGACAGGCCTGGATGAAGCTTTCTTT. Its translation is CASSETGLDEAFF. The chain has TRBV25-1 and TRBJ1-1; tentatively, D is TRBD1 (6 bases). V shed 3 bases and J shed 7 bases, with 12 bases lying between them. The length of the CDR3 is 13 residues. Germline CDR1 reads MGHDK; CDR2 reads SYGVNS.

As to this clone: The junction does not match germline at one end; this may be a read error. V usage is TRBV6-6 and J usage is TRBJ2-7, with TRBD2 matching 10 bases. The germline V gene has CDR1 MNHNY and CDR2 SVGAGI (reference sequence). This CDR3 comprises 16 residues. As DNA, the CDR3 is TGTGCCAGCATTTACTCCCTGGCTAGCGGGAGTGGAGAGCAGTACTTC. This sequence encodes CASIYSLASGSGEQYF.

The chain couples TRBV5-4 to TRBJ2-1; D uncertain. CDR3 length: 17 residues. With 0 bases removed from V and 0 bases from J, the gap between germline ends came to 13 bases. In germline, CDR1 is SGHNT, CDR2 YYREEE (reference sequence). The CDR3 DNA reads as TGTGCCAGCAGCTTGGCGGTAACCTCAAGCTCCTACAATGAGCAGTTCTTC. As protein: CASSLAVTSSSYNEQFF.

As regards this clone: The junction and the germline gene differ at one end; a read error may be behind it. This chain uses TRBV5-1 with TRBJ2-7; TRBD2 aligns across 10 bases. CDR3 length: 15 amino acids. The V gene's germline CDR1 is SGHRS and CDR2 YFSETQ. The CDR3 loop is CASSPLAGGNREQCF. CDR3 coding DNA: TGCGCCAGCAGCCCATTAGCGGGGGGTAATCGCGAGCAGTGCTTC.

Worth noting for this clone: One base separates it from a far larger clone, so it is likely a read error. The CDR3 does not end in the conserved phenylalanine or tryptophan, so this is likely a read error. This chain joins TRBV7-8 and TRBJ2-7, with 9 bases lining up with TRBD1. J was trimmed by 3 bases and V by 1 base; bases with no gene match: 7. Germline V gene data show CDR1 as SGHVS and CDR2 as FQNEAQ. The CDR3 extends over 16 amino acids. CDR3 residues: CASSLVSETGGYEQYL. CDR3 in DNA: TGTGCCAGCAGCTTAGTTTCCGAGACAGGGGGCTACGAGCAGTACTTG.

This chain links TRBV5-1 with TRBJ1-3; D is unresolved. Germline-derived CDR1 and CDR2 are SGHRS and YFSETQ. CDR3 length: 16 amino acids. V lost 3 bases and J 4 bases, leaving 17 bases between the germline ends. This CDR3 is CASSSRSGFSGNTIYF. CDR3 sequence (DNA): TGCGCCAGCAGCTCCAGATCCGGGTTTAGCGGAAACACCATATATTTT.

The V and J genes are TRBV30 and TRBJ1-4; 8 nucleotides agree with TRBD1. From germline, CDR1 is GTSNPN and CDR2 SVGIG (reference sequence). The CDR3 extends over 13 amino acids. Trimming removed 5 bases from V and 3 bases from J; junction bases left unmatched: 2. As DNA, the CDR3 is TGTGCCTGGCAGGGGGCCGCTAATGAAAAACTGTTTTTT. It encodes CAWQGAANEKLFF.

The rearrangement joins TRBV19 to TRBJ1-2; 8 bases agree with TRBD1. J lost 3 bases, V lost 3 bases, and 3 bases had no gene match. The germline CDR1 and CDR2 sequences are LNHDA and SQIVND (reference sequence). The CDR3 runs to 14 residues. The CDR3 sequence: CASSIPGGDYGYTF. CDR3 DNA sequence: TGTGCCAGTAGTATTCCAGGGGGCGACTATGGCTACACCTTC.

The V gene is TRBV9, the J gene TRBJ2-7; TRBD1 matches 8 bases. CDR1 is SGDLS and CDR2 is YYNGEE in the germline V gene. With 4 bases clipped from V and 3 bases from J, the junction kept 9 bases outside the gene matches. The CDR3 contains 15 residues. The CDR3 protein is CASSQGAGAFYEQYF. DNA for the CDR3: TGTGCCAGCAGCCAGGGGGCAGGGGCCTTCTACGAGCAGTACTTC.

V gene TRBV5-5 combines with J gene TRBJ2-5; D uncertain. The CDR3 loop spans 13 amino acids. Trimming left V 3 bases short and J 0 bases short, with 6 bases between. The germline CDR1 and CDR2 sequences are SGHKS and YYEKEE (reference sequence). The CDR3 DNA follows: TGTGCCAGCAGCTCCCGGTACCAAGAGACCCAGTACTTC. Translating it yields CASSSRYQETQYF.

V gene TRBV4-1 combines with J gene TRBJ1-6; TRBD1 is a possible D gene (6 bases). The CDR3 extends over 15 amino acids. Germline CDR1 is MGHRA and CDR2 is YSYEKL. Between the trimmed V and J ends, which lost 0 bases and 6 bases, there was a span of 9 bases. The CDR3 reads CASSQEGTSNSPLHF. Written as DNA, the CDR3 is TGCGCCAGCAGCCAAGAGGGGACATCTAATTCACCCCTCCACTTT.

This clone was observed a few times. V gene TRBV30 combines with J gene TRBJ1-4; 7 bases line up with TRBD1. Germline CDR1 and CDR2: GTSNPN and SVGIG (reference sequence). The ends lost 2 bases at V and 4 bases at J; junction bases unmatched: 10. The CDR3 consists of 16 residues. The DNA of the CDR3 is TGTGCCTGGAGTCCCCCGGGTAGGGGGCTTAATGAAAAACTGTTTTTT. Translation: CAWSPPGRGLNEKLFF.

The V and J genes are TRBV30 and TRBJ1-2, with TRBD1 matching 7 bases. CDR1 and CDR2 (germline): GTSNPN, SVGIG (reference sequence). The CDR3 extends over 14 amino acids. J was trimmed by 2 bases and V by 5 bases; bases with no gene match: 8. The CDR3 here is CAWGTGVRNYGYTF. CDR3 in DNA: TGTGCCTGGGGCACAGGGGTACGGAACTATGGCTACACCTTC.

The chain combines TRBV2 with TRBJ1-5, with 8 bases that match TRBD1. CDR1 SNHLY and CDR2 FYNNEI come from the germline V gene. The CDR3 is 14 amino acids. With 3 bases clipped from V and 2 bases from J, the junction kept 0 bases outside the gene matches. CDR3 sequence (DNA): TGTGCCAGCAGTGAGGGACAGGGCAATCAGCCCCAGCATTTT. This codes for CASSEGQGNQPQHF.

This sequence joins TRBV6-1 and TRBJ2-1; TRBD2 aligns across 8 bases. V shed 8 bases, J shed 8 bases, and the junction held 8 bases outside the gene matches. The CDR3 loop spans 13 amino acids. In germline, CDR1 is MNHNS, CDR2 SASEGT. The CDR3 nucleotides read TGTGCCAGCCCGAACTTACTAGCGGATGAGCAGTTCTTC. Translated: CASPNLLADEQFF.